This TCR beta chain was profiled in a study of blood T cell repertoires in COVID-19. Study information: Collection of acute and convalescent COVID-19 samples took place in the United States, Italy and Spain. T cells, B-cell-depleted T cells, or PBMCs supplied cDNA or gDNA.

Per the original data handling: Amplification with reference gene primers provided the estimates of nucleated cell counts. Profiled with immunoSEQ multiplex PCR; TCRdb holds only in-frame clones, not every one. That table gives V, J and clone size, and the DNA gave D and trimming. This repertoire shows some 240,000 clones, 80% to 85% found once; its top ten account for approximately 1.4%. V was pared by 2 bases and J by 0 bases, with 8 bases between. Germline CDR1 reads MRHNA; CDR2 reads SNTAGT. The CDR3 length is 15 residues. The origin of this receptor is a woman in her thirties or forties who had recovered from COVID-19. This chain links TRBV6-4 with TRBJ2-1, with D unresolved. Sequencing was carried out using peripheral blood. The CDR3 DNA follows: TGTGCCAGCAGTGACACACCAGACTCCTACAATGAGCAGTTCTTC. It translates to CASSDTPDSYNEQFF.